This T cell receptor beta chain is from a study of cytomegalovirus exposure and HLA in healthy donors (TCRdb year 2017). For the study in its entirety: According to a later analysis, the 110 or so validation repertoires were produced on the same platform as the approximately 610 repertoires of the first cohort. The study aimed to test whether signatures of past pathogen exposure could be identified by cataloging public T cell receptors. In addition to the first cohort of several hundred subjects, a separate validation cohort of 130 or so different subjects was used. The study combined high-throughput TCR immunosequencing, statistical association of individual TCRs with disease status, and machine learning to predict cytomegalovirus infection status. On the study overall, not on this receptor specifically: In a later analysis, TCRs clustered in the first cohort were found to also tend to co-occur in the 100 to 150 validation repertoires, with 85% to 95% of cluster scores above 0. A few of the identified cytomegalovirus-associated TCR beta chains were confirmed in vitro to be specific for cytomegalovirus antigens. In both the original and validation cohorts, the classifier was reported to diagnose cytomegalovirus status with high specificity and sensitivity. According to the authors, the approach could potentially be generalized to other disease states and immunological phenotypes. A total of about 150 TCR beta chains were listed by the study as associated with cytomegalovirus. Most TCR sequences were observed very rarely across donors, whereas some public TCRs were present in many individuals. All 120 or so repertoires were used to score co-occurrence in the validation cohort in a later analysis, because that analysis had no HLA typing for the cohort.

Trimming removed 4 bases from V and 3 bases from J, leaving 11 bases between the germline ends. The CDR3 spans 13 residues, from the cysteine through the phenylalanine. This entry keeps only the CDR3 DNA: 39 bases, framed from base 1. The germline V gene (reference sequence) yields SGHKS for CDR1 and YYEKEE for CDR2. Libraries were prepared through the immunoSEQ multiplex PCR assay. The study's own analysis went as follows. To diagnose cytomegalovirus status from the catalog of TCR beta chain sequences, a statistical classification framework was built. The immuneACCESS repertoire file appears here via TCRdb, limited to in-frame rearrangements. These files lack a portion of the clones; in checked studies, under half of the deficit traces to unresolved V genes, and the cause of the others is not known. V and J calls and clone size are those listed in that table; D and trimming were worked out from the DNA. The sample includes approximately 200,000 clones, with around 90% observed a single time. Together, the top ten hold 2.9% of the sample.

This clone has more than one count but fewer than ten. Its antigen is not yet known. Base qualities are missing; no much larger clone stands one base away. Donors formed part of the validation cohort, which comprised 120 subjects and was distinct from the first cohort of under 750 subjects. This receptor was identified in a woman under 30 in good health and CMV-seronegative. The specimen was PBMCs. Recombination connected TRBV5-5 to TRBJ2-7; a weak D assignment points to TRBD1 (5 bases agree). In nucleotides, the sequence is TGTGCCAGCAGCGCGACAGCAAACTACGAGCAGTACTTC. Translation gives CASSATANYEQYF.